These 3 T cell receptor beta chains originate from one sample sequenced in a study of cytomegalovirus exposure and HLA in healthy donors. In the PCR, 60 Vbeta and 13 Jbeta primers were used. Produced via immunoSEQ multiplex PCR; TCRdb's table is partial and in-frame only. The sample records over 85,000 clones, roughly two thirds being singletons. The sample comprised PBMCs. These receptors all come from a female donor in good health and CMV-seronegative.

About this clone: The junction differs from germline at one of its ends, possibly a read error. This sample also contains other DNA sequences that code for the same CDR3. The chain is built from TRBV27 and TRBJ2-7, with 10 bases matching TRBD1. The length of the CDR3 is 15 residues. Looked up from germline, CDR1 is MNHEY and CDR2 is SMNVEV (reference sequence). CDR3 sequence reads: CASSRGGQGTREQYF. The CDR3 DNA sequence: TGTGCCAGCAGTCGGGGGGGACAGGGGACTCGGGAGCAGTATTTC.

The chain combines TRBV7-9 with TRBJ1-1; D gene ambiguous. V was clipped by 10 bases and J by 6 bases, with 12 bases between them. This CDR3 region has 11 residues. Germline V gene sequence: CDR1 SEHNR, CDR2 FQNEAQ (reference sequence). As DNA, the CDR3 is TGTGCCATCTGGGCGGGCTCTGAAGCTTTCTTT. Its translation is CAIWAGSEAFF.

The chain uses TRBV2 and TRBJ2-2, with TRBD2 as a possible D gene (5 bases). This CDR3 is 12 amino acids long. Germline V CDR1 and CDR2: SNHLY, FYNNEI. V lost 8 bases and J 5 bases, leaving 9 bases between the germline ends. The CDR3 is CASGLGTGELFF. DNA for the CDR3: TGTGCCAGCGGACTCGGAACCGGGGAGCTGTTTTTT.